This T cell receptor (beta chain) was identified in a study of cytomegalovirus exposure and HLA in healthy donors. The study's findings and limits: It was in a later analysis that TCR association rates were seen to vary by HLA locus, highest for DRB1 and lowest for HLA-C.

Of note for this clone: The target antigen is unknown.

Germline values: CDR1 LNHDA, CDR2 SQIVND (reference sequence). CDR3 length: 13 amino acids. With 7 bases removed from V and 4 bases from J, the gap between germline ends came to 10 bases. The PCR employed 60 Vbeta primers together with 13 Jbeta primers. Produced via immunoSEQ multiplex PCR; TCRdb's table is partial and in-frame only. The sample shows approximately 150,000 clones, 60% to 85% of them seen only once. The material sequenced was PBMCs. This rearrangement joins TRBV19 to TRBJ2-2, with a weak D call TRBD1 (5 bases). The receptor was derived from a woman aged 40 to 49 in good health and CMV-seropositive. CDR3 amino acids: CASTPRGTGELFF. CDR3 coding DNA: TGTGCCAGTACCCCAAGGGGCACCGGGGAGCTGTTTTTT.